This T cell receptor (beta chain) originates from a study of metastatic and nonmetastatic thyroid tumors. Within the sample, this clone is medium-sized. TCRdb re-clonotyped the PCR reads via MiXCR. Among about 19,000 clones listed, 15% to 20% were seen once. All patients were treatment-naive before thyroid surgery. Sequencing used blood. The TCR sequence derives from a male donor with papillary thyroid cancer or a benign thyroid nodule (not recorded which). Some clones in this sample may be carry-over from other donors' samples.

The CDR3 region has the DNA TGCGCCAGCAGCTTGGATGTGGGAGTTCCGTATGAGCAGTTCTTC. This gives the protein CASSLDVGVPYEQFF. The chain employs TRBV5-1 and TRBJ2-1; TRBD2 is a possible D gene (5 bases). V gave up 0 bases and J gave up 8 bases, with 15 bases separating them. This CDR3 spans 15 amino acids. Germline CDR1 and CDR2: SGHRS and YFSETQ.